The clone carrying this TCR beta chain was detected once. The antigen is undetermined. The source of the sample is a study of T cell responses to AZD1222 COVID-19 vaccine. Study observations and caveats: The breadth and depth of Spike-specific TCRs increased once two AZD1222 doses had been given. Females made up more of the donors, who were largely white British, and clonal diversity may have come out too low. Among spike-specific TCRs, nearly half reportedly target unmutated variant regions.

Using immunoSEQ multiplex PCR, the repertoire was profiled, and TCRdb retains in-frame clones only, with some absent. The sample has around 210,000 clones, about 95% seen once. The TCR sequence derives from an adult who received the MenACWY meningococcal vaccine as a control. The starting material was peripheral blood, obtained 28 days after the second dose of the MenACWY control vaccine.

CDR3 coding DNA: TGCGCCAGCAGCCCCGGTAATAAGCCTTACTCCTACGAGCAGTACTTC. The encoded protein is CASSPGNKPYSYEQYF. V and J are TRBV4-1 and TRBJ2-7; D is undetermined. The CDR3 loop spans 16 amino acids. V was pared by 4 bases and J by 0 bases, with 16 bases between. From germline, CDR1 is MGHRA and CDR2 YSYEKL.